The clone carrying this T cell receptor beta chain was counted a few times. The CDR3 extends over 15 amino acids. From germline, CDR1 is LGHDT and CDR2 YNNKEL (reference sequence). Germline trimming cut 4 bases from V and 5 bases from J; bases unmatched to any gene: 9. The source of the sample is a study of blood T cell repertoires in COVID-19. Study-wide context: Material from acute and convalescent COVID-19 was sourced from the United States, Italy and Spain. In each case, the material was cDNA or gDNA derived from T cells, B-cell-depleted T cells, or PBMCs.

As processed by the authors: Estimation of nucleated cell counts was performed using reference gene primer amplification. Repertoires were generated with immunoSEQ multiplex PCR, while TCRdb's copy carries only in-frame clones and drops some. V, J and clone size are taken as reported in that table, and D and trimming were inferred from the DNA itself. Counted here are fewer than 110,000 clones, around 80% occurring once; the ten biggest clones make up roughly 4%. V gene TRBV3-1 (or the pseudogene TRBV3-2) combines with J gene TRBJ2-7, with 9 bases aligning to TRBD2. Sequences were obtained from peripheral blood. This sequence originates from a man in his 70s with acute or convalescent COVID-19. The CDR3 nucleotides read TGTGCCAGCAGCCGATCCCTAGCGGGGTGGAACGAGCAGTACTTC. It codes for CASSRSLAGWNEQYF.